Below, 26 T cell receptor beta chains from the same sample are listed, as sequenced in a study of regulatory T cells in long-lasting Graves disease. The authors built TCR beta libraries using iRepertoire HTBI primers and Arm-PCR of CDR3 regions. TCRdb redid the calling of the multiplex PCR reads with MiXCR, one entry per CDR3 protein. The table lists hundreds of thousands of distinct CDR3 sequences, about 30% of them singletons. Sample time point: persistent/refractory GD, antithyroid drugs over 5 years with positive TRAb. PBMC-extracted RNA yielded the TCR library. Specimen: peripheral blood mononuclear cells (PBMCs), collected when the disease was refractory, from a patient treated with antithyroid drugs. The receptors were gathered from a female donor with Graves disease.

Of note for this clonotype: The missing conserved phenylalanine or tryptophan at the end of this CDR3 makes a read error likely. The DNA is left out, because the CDR3 cannot be placed on it with certainty; the CDR3 is given as TCRdb lists it. This chain uses TRBV6-9 with TRBJ1-2. The CDR3 is made up of 13 amino acids, end residues included. The germline CDR1 and CDR2 sequences are MNHGY and SVAAGI. This CDR3 is CASSYTSQGPVEL.

V usage is TRBV5-1 and J usage is TRBJ2-7, with 13 bases that match TRBD2. The germline gives CDR1 SGHRS, CDR2 YFSETQ. The V gene end was trimmed by 4 bases and the J gene end by 3 bases; junction bases not matched to a gene: 16. This CDR3 contains 19 residues. This chain's CDR3 is CASSAALAGGLVGRYEQYF. CDR3 nucleotides: TGCGCCAGCAGCGCCGCACTAGCGGGAGGGCTGGTGGGACGCTACGAGCAGTACTTC. Using reference TRBV5-1 and TRBJ2-7 for the parts outside the CDR3, the full variable domain is KAGVTQTPRYLIKTRGQQVTLSCSPISGHRSVSWYQQTPGQGLQFLFEYFSETQRNKGNFPGRFSGRQFSNSRSEMNVSTLELGDSALYLCASSAALAGGLVGRYEQYFGPGTRLTVT.

This clonotype occurred many times. The chain couples TRBV3-1 to TRBJ1-2, with D perhaps matching TRBD1 (5 bases). The CDR3 totals 11 residues. CDR1 is LGHDT and CDR2 is YNNKEL in the germline V gene (reference sequence). V was shortened by 4 bases and J by 7 bases, with 7 bases between the two germline ends. CDR3 sequence reads: CASSRQGGYTF. The CDR3 DNA reads TGTGCCAGCAGCCGGCAGGGTGGCTACACCTTC.

Details on this clonotype: No conserved phenylalanine or tryptophan ends this CDR3, so it is likely a read error. V usage is TRBV6-1 and J usage is TRBJ2-2, with 7 nucleotides matching TRBD2. Germline-derived CDR1 and CDR2 are MNHNS and SASEGT. The V segment lost 7 bases and the J segment 4 bases; nucleotides outside the gene matches: 9. The CDR3 length is 15 residues. The CDR3 sequence: CASKAAGVSTGELFL. CDR3 nucleotides: TGTGCCAGCAAAGCGGCGGGAGTTAGCACCGGGGAGCTGTTTTTA.

This clonotype showed up just a few times. The V and J genes are TRBV7-3 and TRBJ2-6; D is uncertain. Trimming took 0 bases from V and 2 from J, leaving 8 bases between them. CDR1 SGHTA and CDR2 FQGTGA come from the germline V gene. The CDR3 consists of 16 residues. The CDR3 is CASSLTGSPGANVLTF. In DNA, the CDR3 is TGTGCCAGCAGCTTAACTGGCAGCCCTGGGGCCAACGTCCTGACTTTC.

Only a few counts were recorded for this clonotype. This rearrangement joins TRBV28 to TRBJ1-1; D call uncertain. V was shortened by 6 bases and J by 1 base, with 18 bases between the two germline ends. Germline V gene lookup returns CDR1 MDHEN and CDR2 SYDVKM. This CDR3 is 16 amino acids long. This CDR3 reads CASSLTRVGWNTEAFF. For the CDR3, the DNA is TGTGCCAGCAGCCTGACCCGGGTCGGCTGGAACACTGAAGCTTTCTTT.

Only a few counts were recorded for this clonotype. The chain has TRBV28 and TRBJ1-6; TRBD1 aligns across 10 bases. Germline CDR1 and CDR2: MDHEN and SYDVKM. V trimming: 5 bases; J trimming: 0 bases; junction bases outside the gene matches: 7. This CDR3 spans 18 amino acids. CDR3 sequence: CASSRTGGMSSYNSPLHF. CDR3 DNA sequence: TGTGCCAGCAGTCGGACAGGGGGGATGAGCTCCTATAATTCACCCCTCCACTTT.

Ten or more counts support this clonotype. The V and J genes are TRBV27 and TRBJ1-2, with D unresolved. Per germline, CDR1 MNHEY and CDR2 SMNVEV (reference sequence). V was shortened by 0 bases and J by 4 bases, with 9 bases between the two germline ends. The CDR3 consists of 14 residues. The CDR3 is CASSLSQPSYGYTF. DNA for the CDR3: TGTGCCAGCAGTTTATCGCAGCCCAGCTATGGCTACACCTTC.

Details on this clonotype: One end of the junction does not line up with germline, which may come from a read error. V usage is TRBV3-1 and J usage is TRBJ1-1; tentatively, D is TRBD1 (6 bases). The CDR3 runs to 13 residues. Germline lookup yields CDR1 LGHDT and CDR2 YNNKEL (reference sequence). CDR3 sequence reads: CASGQYRDTEAFF. DNA for the CDR3: TGTGCCAGCGGCCAGTACAGGGATACTGAAGCTTTCTTT.

This clonotype was recorded at least ten times. The chain uses TRBV12-3 or TRBV12-4 and TRBJ2-5; D ambiguous. V lost 6 bases and J 5 bases, leaving 4 bases between the germline ends. There are 10 residues in the CDR3. The chain's CDR3 is CASRGETQYF. As DNA, the CDR3 is TGTGCCAGCAGAGGGGAGACCCAGTACTTC.

The V call is TRBV19, the J call TRBJ1-1; the D is unclear. The length of the CDR3 is 14 residues. Germline V CDR1 and CDR2: LNHDA, SQIVND (reference sequence). V lost 3 bases, J lost 0 bases, and 8 bases lay in between. The CDR3 loop is CASSIGSMNTEAFF. CDR3 nucleotide sequence: TGTGCCAGTAGTATTGGGTCCATGAACACTGAAGCTTTCTTT.

This sequence joins TRBV5-5 and TRBJ2-5; D unresolved. Germline assignment: CDR1 SGHKS and CDR2 YYEKEE (reference sequence). Trimming took off 5 bases at V and 0 bases at J, with 11 bases between the two ends. The CDR3 is 14 residues long. The CDR3 region is CASSPTWYQETQYF. CDR3 nucleotide sequence: TGTGCCAGCAGTCCAACCTGGTACCAAGAGACCCAGTACTTC. The variable domain in full, completed from reference TRBV5-5 and TRBJ2-5, reads DAGVTQSPTHLIKTRGQQVTLRCSPISGHKSVSWYQQVLGQGPQFIFQYYEKEERGRGNFPDRFSARQFPNYSSELNVNALLLGDSALYLCASSPTWYQETQYFGPGTRLLVL.

The chain has TRBV19 and TRBJ2-7; no firm D call. There are 13 residues in the CDR3. Trimming took 7 bases from V and 3 from J, leaving 13 bases between them. Germline values: CDR1 LNHDA, CDR2 SQIVND (reference sequence). This CDR3 is CASTHRPGYEQYF. In nucleotides, the CDR3 is TGTGCCAGTACTCACAGACCAGGCTACGAGCAGTACTTC.

This chain connects TRBV9 to TRBJ1-2; 7 bases map to TRBD1. Per germline, CDR1 SGDLS and CDR2 YYNGEE. V trimming: 4 bases; J trimming: 6 bases; junction bases outside the gene matches: 9. The CDR3 runs to 14 residues. In DNA form, the CDR3 reads TGTGCCAGCAGCCCTCGGGTAGGGGGCGATGGCTACACCTTC. Protein sequence: CASSPRVGGDGYTF.

There are a few counts of this clonotype. V gene TRBV29-1 combines with J gene TRBJ2-5, with D tentatively TRBD2 (6 bases). Deletions cut 1 base from V and 2 bases from J, with 20 bases between. Germline values: CDR1 SQVTM, CDR2 ANQGSEA. The CDR3 runs to 17 residues. DNA of the CDR3: TGCAGCGTTGAAGCCCCGATGAGACTAGGGACGCAAGAGACCCAGTACTTC. This encodes CSVEAPMRLGTQETQYF.

The chain links TRBV6-9 to TRBJ2-1, with 10 bases fitting TRBD1. The CDR3 length is 18 residues. CDR1 is MNHGY and CDR2 is SVAAGI in the germline V gene. The V and J ends lost 4 bases and 8 bases, in that order; junction bases with no gene match: 17. The CDR3 spells CASSFRTGGRMKSYEQFF. Written as DNA, the CDR3 is TGTGCCAGCAGTTTCCGGACAGGGGGTCGGATGAAATCCTATGAGCAGTTCTTC.

V and J are TRBV7-3 and TRBJ2-6; no reliable D call. CDR1 is SGHTA and CDR2 is FQGTGA in the germline V gene. This CDR3 region has 15 residues. V lost 5 bases and J 1 base, leaving 9 bases between the germline ends. The CDR3 DNA reads as TGTGCCAGCAGCCCGCGGCCGTCTGGGGCCAACGTCCTGACTTTC. Amino acid sequence: CASSPRPSGANVLTF. Supplemented by reference TRBV7-3 and TRBJ2-6, the full variable domain reads GAGVSQTPSNKVTEKGKYVELRCDPISGHTALYWYRQSLGQGPEFLIYFQGTGAADDSGLPNDRFFAVRPEGSVSTLKIQRTERGDSAVYLCASSPRPSGANVLTFGAGSRLTVL.

The gene calls are TRBV13 and TRBJ1-6; D might be TRBD1 (5 bases). Deletions cut 0 bases from V and 6 bases from J, with 6 bases between. In germline, CDR1 is PRHDT, CDR2 FYEKMQ (reference sequence). The CDR3 totals 14 residues. In DNA form, the CDR3 reads TGTGCCAGCAGCTTAGGGGGGCCTAATTCACCCCTCCACTTT. This codes for CASSLGGPNSPLHF. The full variable domain, with the rest looked up from reference TRBV13 and TRBJ1-6, is AAGVIQSPRHLIKEKRETATLKCYPIPRHDTVYWYQQGPGQDPQFLISFYEKMQSDKGSIPDRFSAQQFSDYHSELNMSSLELGDSALYFCASSLGGPNSPLHFGNGTRLTVT.

This clonotype was counted a few times. This chain joins TRBV7-2 and TRBJ1-1; D gene ambiguous. Per germline, CDR1 SGHTA and CDR2 FQGNSA. The CDR3 sequence is 14 residues long. Trimming cost V 6 bases and J 4 bases, with 15 bases left between them. CDR3 DNA: TGTGCCAGCAGTTGGACCCCGGTGGGCACTGAAGCTTTCTTT. Translating it yields CASSWTPVGTEAFF.

This chain connects TRBV12-3 or TRBV12-4 to TRBJ1-1; 10 bases are shared with TRBD1. V gave up 5 bases and J gave up 0 bases; unmatched junction bases: 6. The CDR3 runs 16 residues. The CDR3, as DNA: TGTGCCAGCAGTATAGGACAGGGGGTAATGAACACTGAAGCTTTCTTT. Amino acid sequence: CASSIGQGVMNTEAFF.

The V gene is TRBV29-1, the J gene TRBJ1-5, with D tentatively TRBD1 (5 bases). The CDR3 extends over 13 amino acids. The germline V and J ends were trimmed by 6 bases and 1 base, with 10 bases remaining between them. Germline V gene lookup returns CDR1 SQVTM and CDR2 ANQGSEA. CDR3 in amino acids: CSVRRGSNQPQHF. DNA of the CDR3: TGCAGCGTCCGCCGGGGCAGCAATCAGCCCCAGCATTTT.

The sample holds many counts of this clonotype. V gene TRBV28 combines with J gene TRBJ1-2; D is ambiguous. V lost 6 bases to trimming and J lost 4 bases, with 12 bases between them. Germline V gives CDR1 MDHEN, CDR2 SYDVKM. CDR3 length: 13 amino acids. This chain's CDR3 is CASRRDEVYGYTF. DNA of the CDR3: TGTGCCAGCAGGCGCGACGAGGTCTATGGCTACACCTTC.

This clonotype was seen only a few times. V gene TRBV18 combines with J gene TRBJ2-7; D gene ambiguous. The germline gives CDR1 KGHSH, CDR2 LQKENI. Trimming stripped 0 bases from V and 2 bases from J, with 5 bases between. This CDR3 contains 13 residues. The CDR3 DNA reads as TGTGCCAGCTCACCACCGTTCGCCTACGAGCAGTACTTC. Protein sequence: CASSPPFAYEQYF. The full variable domain, in which reference TRBV18 and TRBJ2-7 provide the parts outside the CDR3, is NAGVMQNPRHLVRRRGQEARLRCSPMKGHSHVYWYRQLPEEGLKFMVYLQKENIIDESGMPKERFSAEFPKEGPSILRIQQVVRGDSAAYFCASSPPFAYEQYFGPGTRLTVT.

The chain has TRBV20-1 and TRBJ1-1; D perhaps matches TRBD1 (6 bases). CDR3 length: 14 residues. V shed 1 base and J shed 6 bases, with 15 bases lying between them. Per germline, CDR1 DFQATT and CDR2 SNEGSKA (reference sequence). In DNA, the CDR3 is TGCAGTGCTAGAGGAGGCAGGGGCTTCGCTGAAGCTTTCTTT. Encoded protein: CSARGGRGFAEAFF.

This clonotype was counted between two and nine times. The chain combines TRBV12-3 or TRBV12-4 with TRBJ2-7, with TRBD1 matching 8 bases. J gave up 3 bases and V 4 bases, and 5 bases lay outside the gene matches. The CDR3 runs to 14 residues. Written as DNA, the CDR3 is TGTGCCAGCAGTTGGGGGACAGGCGACTACGAGCAGTACTTC. Translation: CASSWGTGDYEQYF.

The table lists this clonotype with many counts. This sequence joins TRBV2 and TRBJ2-7; TRBD2 might be the D (6 bases). The CDR3 is 13 amino acids. Germline V gives CDR1 SNHLY, CDR2 FYNNEI. V shed 5 bases and J shed 7 bases, with 15 bases lying between them. CDR3 sequence reads: CASSRPAGMEQYF. CDR3 nucleotide sequence: TGTGCCAGCAGTAGGCCAGCGGGTATGGAGCAGTACTTC.